This T cell receptor beta chain was found in a study of blood T cell repertoires in COVID-19. At the level of the study: PBMCs, B-cell-depleted T cells, or T cells provided the cDNA or gDNA that made up the material.

Germline-derived CDR1 and CDR2 are GTSNPN and SVGIG (reference sequence). Trimming removed 3 bases at V and 4 bases at J, with 18 bases between. This CDR3 comprises 15 residues. This clone showed up just once. Authors' methods: Amplification of reference gene primers provided the estimated nucleated cell counts. Assay: immunoSEQ multiplex PCR; the TCRdb copy retains only in-frame clones and omits some. The V and J calls and clone size come from that table; D and trimming were worked out from the DNA. The sample has over 65,000 clones, 80% to 95% seen once. This receptor was identified in a human donor in a cohort sampled during active COVID-19. The sequencing input was peripheral blood. The rearrangement uses TRBV30 and TRBJ1-1; D perhaps matches TRBD1 (6 bases). The CDR3 spells CAWSPGDIRGTEAFF. CDR3 DNA: TGTGCCTGGAGCCCAGGGGACATTAGGGGCACTGAAGCTTTCTTT.